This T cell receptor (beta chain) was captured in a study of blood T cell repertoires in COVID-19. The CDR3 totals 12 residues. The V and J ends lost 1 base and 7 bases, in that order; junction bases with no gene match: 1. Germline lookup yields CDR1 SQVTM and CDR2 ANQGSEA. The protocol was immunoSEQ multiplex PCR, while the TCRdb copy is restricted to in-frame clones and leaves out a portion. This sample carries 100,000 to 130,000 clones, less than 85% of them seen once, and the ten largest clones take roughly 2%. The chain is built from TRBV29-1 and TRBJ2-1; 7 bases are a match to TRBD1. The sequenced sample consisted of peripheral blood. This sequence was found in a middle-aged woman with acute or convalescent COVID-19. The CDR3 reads CSVEGQGNEQFF. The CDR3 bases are TGCAGCGTTGAAGGACAGGGTAATGAGCAGTTCTTC.